Below are 15 T cell receptor beta chains sequenced from a single sample in a study of blood T cell repertoires in COVID-19 (dated by TCRdb to the early 2020s). The library was prepared using the immunoSEQ multiplex PCR assay. TCRdb retrieved this table from immuneACCESS and kept in-frame rearrangements only. Not all clones are present; in checked studies, unresolved V genes account for under half, and no reason is known for the remainder. The sample includes fewer than 100,000 clones, with 75% to 85% observed a single time. Together, the top ten hold approximately 20% of the sample. Sequenced material: peripheral blood. All receptors derive from a woman in her forties or fifties with acute or convalescent COVID-19.

The gene calls are TRBV7-2 and TRBJ1-5; a possible D gene is TRBD1 (5 bases). Germline CDR1 and CDR2: SGHTA and FQGNSA. Deletions cut 4 bases from V and 6 bases from J, with 10 bases between. The CDR3 is made up of 13 amino acids. The CDR3 sequence: CASSSGISQPQHF. The CDR3 bases are TGTGCCAGCAGCTCAGGGATCAGTCAGCCCCAGCATTTT.

The J gene is TRBJ2-7, the V gene TRBV29-1; 9 bases are shared with TRBD1. Germline loops: CDR1 SQVTM, CDR2 ANQGSEA. V trimming: 4 bases; J trimming: 5 bases; junction bases outside the gene matches: 9. The CDR3 covers 14 residues. CDR3 DNA: TGCAGCGTTGGACAGGGGGGTACCCCCGACGAGCAGTACTTC. Translating gives CSVGQGGTPDEQYF.

The rearrangement joins TRBV4-3 to TRBJ1-6; 9 bases fit TRBD1. CDR3 size: 16 residues. V trimming: 2 bases; J trimming: 7 bases; junction bases outside the gene matches: 6. Germline assignment: CDR1 LGHNA and CDR2 YSLEER. This chain's CDR3 is CASSQLHGQGNSPLHF. CDR3 in DNA: TGCGCCAGCAGCCAATTGCATGGACAGGGGAATTCACCCCTCCACTTT.

The J gene is TRBJ1-5, the V gene TRBV30; D gene ambiguous. The V gene's germline CDR1 is GTSNPN and CDR2 SVGIG (reference sequence). This CDR3 spans 13 amino acids. V was cut by 2 bases and J by 7 bases, with 12 bases left in between. CDR3 DNA sequence: TGTGCCTGGAGTCTGTCCCTCTCCCAGCCCCAGCATTTT. Amino acids: CAWSLSLSQPQHF.

This chain joins TRBV18 and TRBJ2-1, with TRBD1 as a possible D gene (5 bases). Per germline, CDR1 KGHSH and CDR2 LQKENI. The CDR3 runs 12 residues. Between the trimmed V and J ends, which lost 3 bases and 14 bases, there was a span of 14 bases. CDR3 loop: CASSPPAGMEFF. The CDR3 DNA is TGTGCCAGCTCACCCCCGGCAGGGATGGAGTTCTTC.

This chain connects TRBV5-6 to TRBJ2-3; a weak D match, TRBD1 (6 bases). The CDR3 loop spans 13 amino acids. Germline CDR1 and CDR2: SGHDT and YYEEEE. The ends were cut back, 5 bases at V and 9 bases at J, with 16 bases in the middle. The CDR3 loop is CASRYGDRGTQYF. The DNA of the CDR3 is TGTGCCAGCAGGTACGGGGATAGGGGGACGCAGTATTTT.

This chain connects TRBV5-6 to TRBJ1-5; possible D gene TRBD1, 5 bases. The CDR3 length is 16 residues. Trimming took 2 bases from V and 5 from J, leaving 17 bases between them. Germline V gene data show CDR1 as SGHDT and CDR2 as YYEEEE. CDR3 region: CASSLMTVSVHQPQHF. The CDR3, as DNA: TGTGCCAGCAGCTTAATGACAGTATCGGTGCATCAGCCCCAGCATTTT.

In its sample, this clone was seen once. This CDR3 reads CASSALGLTISTDTQYF. DNA for the CDR3: TGTGCCAGCAGTGCTTTAGGACTAACAATTAGCACAGATACGCAGTATTTT. The rearrangement uses TRBV6-1 and TRBJ2-3; a weak D match, TRBD2 (6 bases). Germline V gives CDR1 MNHNS, CDR2 SASEGT. With 4 bases removed from V and 0 bases from J, the gap between germline ends came to 17 bases. The CDR3 has 17 residues.

V gene TRBV27 combines with J gene TRBJ2-7; 7 bases align to TRBD1. This CDR3 has 14 amino acids. Per germline, CDR1 MNHEY and CDR2 SMNVEV (reference sequence). The V and J ends lost 5 bases and 3 bases, in that order; junction bases with no gene match: 7. The CDR3: CASSRGDSNYEQYF. The CDR3 DNA follows: TGTGCCAGCAGTAGAGGGGACAGCAACTACGAGCAGTACTTC.

The chain employs TRBV4-2 and TRBJ2-7, with D maybe TRBD2 (5 bases). This CDR3 has 15 residues. The V gene's germline CDR1 is LGHNA and CDR2 YNFKEQ. The V end was cut by 1 base, the J end by 12 bases, with 22 bases between. CDR3 sequence (DNA): TGTGCCAGCAGCCAAGTCGATTTAGAGGGAGAATCGCCGTACTTC. Translated: CASSQVDLEGESPYF.

Only a few counts were recorded for this clone. The V call is TRBV9, the J call TRBJ2-1, with 8 bases matching TRBD1. The J segment lost 7 bases and the V segment lost 0 bases, leaving 15 bases of the junction unmatched. The CDR3 sequence is 18 residues long. Germline V gives CDR1 SGDLS, CDR2 YYNGEE. CDR3 coding DNA: TGTGCCAGCAGCGTAGTGGTGGGGCAGGGGGCTTTAGGAAATGAGCAGTTCTTC. Translated, it gives CASSVVVGQGALGNEQFF.

V and J are TRBV30 and TRBJ1-5, with a weak D call TRBD1 (5 bases). CDR1 and CDR2 (germline): GTSNPN, SVGIG (reference sequence). Trimming took 2 bases from V and 11 from J, leaving 13 bases between them. The CDR3 sequence is 12 residues long. CDR3 protein: CAWSSGTGAQHF. CDR3 nucleotides: TGTGCCTGGAGTTCAGGGACGGGGGCCCAGCATTTT.

This clone was detected only a few times. The J gene is TRBJ1-1, the V gene TRBV4-3; 9 bases match TRBD1. The V gene's germline CDR1 is LGHNA and CDR2 YSLEER. V lost 5 bases and J lost 5; bases outside the gene matches: 9. The CDR3 has 15 amino acids. The CDR3 DNA is TGCGCCAGCAGCAGATCGACAGGGGGTAGGACTGAAGCTTTCTTT. Translated: CASSRSTGGRTEAFF.

The V call is TRBV13, the J call TRBJ1-1, with unresolved D. Between the trimmed V and J ends, which lost 4 bases and 0 bases, there was a span of 6 bases. Per the germline V gene, CDR1 is PRHDT and CDR2 is FYEKMQ (reference sequence). CDR3 length: 13 amino acids. In nucleotides, the CDR3 is TGTGCCAGCAGCTCGGTCGTGAACACTGAAGCTTTCTTT. It specifies CASSSVVNTEAFF.

The rearrangement joins TRBV19 to TRBJ2-7, with D maybe TRBD2 (6 bases). V lost 4 bases, J lost 12 bases, and 13 bases lay in between. The V gene's germline CDR1 is LNHDA and CDR2 SQIVND (reference sequence). There are 11 residues in the CDR3. The CDR3 nucleotides are TGTGCCAGTAGTAAGGGACTTTCACCGTACTTC. Encoded protein: CASSKGLSPYF.